One and the same sample provided the 25 T cell receptor beta chains below, sequenced in a study of T-cell reconstitution after alpha-beta-depleted transplantation in children. The TCRbeta library was prepared with unique molecular identifiers. TCRdb itself ran the PCR reads through MiXCR, one entry per CDR3 protein. The sample includes roughly 490,000 distinct CDR3 sequences, about an eighth of them seen just once. The material sequenced was PBMCs, mostly from graft donor cells, taken 180 days after TCRalphabeta/CD19-depleted stem cell transplant. The receptors derive from a female patient aged 2-10 years who had a stem cell transplant for aplastic anemia, so the T cells may come from the graft donor.

The chain is built from TRBV27 and TRBJ2-1; 7 bases fit TRBD2. CDR1 is MNHEY and CDR2 is SMNVEV in the germline V gene (reference sequence). V trimming: 4 bases; J trimming: 0 bases; junction bases outside the gene matches: 3. The CDR3 has 15 residues. Here the CDR3 DNA reads TGTGCCAGCAGTTATATAGCGGGCTCCTACAATGAGCAGTTCTTC. This gives the protein CASSYIAGSYNEQFF.

The chain's CDR3 is CASSLAVQSYTF. CDR3 DNA sequence: TGTGCCAGCAGTTTAGCTGTGCAGAGCTACACCTTC. V usage is TRBV12-3 or TRBV12-4 and J usage is TRBJ1-2; no firm D call. V lost 0 bases and J 9 bases, leaving 8 bases between the germline ends. This CDR3 has 12 amino acids.

This clonotype came up a few times. The chain is built from TRBV27 and TRBJ2-7; D is perhaps TRBD2 (5 bases). Trimming removed 7 bases at V and 1 base at J, with 11 bases between. CDR1 is MNHEY and CDR2 is SMNVEV in the germline V gene (reference sequence). There are 13 residues in the CDR3. The CDR3 sequence: CASTKLGSYEQYF. The CDR3 region has the DNA TGTGCCAGCACCAAACTAGGGTCCTACGAGCAGTACTTC.

This rearrangement joins TRBV13 to TRBJ1-4, with D tentatively TRBD1 (6 bases). Trimming removed 5 bases from V and 4 bases from J, with 17 bases in between. The CDR3 covers 16 residues. Looked up from germline, CDR1 is PRHDT and CDR2 is FYEKMQ (reference sequence). The CDR3 is CASSIRQARGNEKLFF. Written as DNA, the CDR3 is TGTGCCAGCAGCATTAGACAGGCCCGTGGTAATGAAAAACTGTTTTTT.

This clonotype was seen ten or more times. The gene calls are TRBV24-1 and TRBJ1-2; a possible D gene is TRBD1 (5 bases). This CDR3 has 13 amino acids. CDR1 and CDR2 (germline): KGHDR, SFDVKD. V lost 5 bases to trimming and J lost 4 bases, with 10 bases between them. CDR3 amino acids: CATSAGWAYGYTF. The DNA of the CDR3 is TGTGCCACCAGTGCAGGGTGGGCCTATGGCTACACCTTC.

The sample holds a few counts of this clonotype. The chain recombines TRBV12-3 or TRBV12-4 with TRBJ1-2; D may be TRBD1 (6 bases). V was shortened by 2 bases and J by 2 bases, with 12 bases between the two germline ends. The CDR3 length is 15 residues. The CDR3 loop reads CASSLSGTPNYGYTF. In DNA form, the CDR3 reads TGTGCCAGCAGTTTATCCGGGACACCAAACTATGGCTACACCTTC.

This clonotype was counted only a few times. This chain links TRBV28 with TRBJ2-3; 11 bases are shared with TRBD2. The CDR3 runs to 14 residues. Per the germline V gene, CDR1 is MDHEN and CDR2 is SYDVKM. The J segment lost 3 bases and the V segment lost 6 bases, leaving 2 bases of the junction unmatched. This CDR3 is CASRLAGETDTQYF. The CDR3 bases are TGTGCCAGCAGACTAGCGGGAGAGACAGATACGCAGTATTTT.

J is TRBJ2-1 and V is TRBV25-1; D is ambiguous. With 1 base removed from V and 8 bases from J, the gap between germline ends came to 3 bases. This CDR3 has 11 amino acids. Looked up from germline, CDR1 is MGHDK and CDR2 is SYGVNS. The CDR3 loop is CASSEFDEQFF. Written as DNA, the CDR3 is TGTGCCAGCAGTGAATTTGATGAGCAGTTCTTC.

At least ten counts were recorded for this clonotype. V and J are TRBV24-1 and TRBJ2-6; 10 bases align to TRBD1. CDR3 length equals 17 residues. Germline-derived CDR1 and CDR2 are KGHDR and SFDVKD. V was pared by 4 bases and J by 3 bases, with 5 bases of the junction left unmatched. The chain's CDR3 is CATSDFGQGGGANVLTF. CDR3 bases: TGTGCCACCAGTGACTTCGGACAGGGGGGTGGGGCCAACGTCCTGACTTTC.

The J gene is TRBJ1-2, the V gene TRBV5-4; possibly TRBD1 for D (5 bases). This CDR3 spans 14 amino acids. Germline V lookup: CDR1 SGHNT, CDR2 YYREEE (reference sequence). Trimming removed 6 bases from V and 0 bases from J, with 12 bases in between. CDR3 DNA: TGTGCCAGCACCCGACAGCAAGCTAACTATGGCTACACCTTC. Encoded protein: CASTRQQANYGYTF.

This clonotype was detected only a few times. The chain recombines TRBV7-3 with TRBJ2-7, with a possible D match to TRBD1 (5 bases). The CDR3 contains 16 residues. Looked up from germline, CDR1 is SGHTA and CDR2 is FQGTGA. V dropped 5 bases and J dropped 0 bases, with 17 bases sitting between them. CDR3 nucleotide sequence: TGTGCCAGCAGCCATGGGCCACAGGTGCCCTCCTACGAGCAGTACTTC. It specifies CASSHGPQVPSYEQYF. Using reference TRBV7-3 and TRBJ2-7 for the parts outside the CDR3, the full variable domain is GAGVSQTPSNKVTEKGKYVELRCDPISGHTALYWYRQSLGQGPEFLIYFQGTGAADDSGLPNDRFFAVRPEGSVSTLKIQRTERGDSAVYLCASSHGPQVPSYEQYFGPGTRLTVT.

This sequence joins TRBV29-1 and TRBJ2-3; TRBD2 matches 7 bases. The trim removed 7 bases at V and 4 bases at J, leaving 8 bases unmatched. The CDR3 loop spans 13 amino acids. CDR1 is SQVTM and CDR2 is ANQGSEA in the germline V gene. CDR3 sequence (DNA): TGCAGCGGTGGGTCGGGGGGAGCAGATACGCAGTATTTT. Its protein product is CSGGSGGADTQYF.

The rearrangement uses TRBV6-5 and TRBJ2-4, with a possible D match to TRBD2 (6 bases). There are 16 residues in the CDR3. The V end lost 2 bases, the J end lost 9 bases, and 20 bases lay between the germline ends. Germline V gene lookup returns CDR1 MNHEY and CDR2 SVGAGI. The CDR3 region has the DNA TGTGCCAGCAGTTACGGAGGGCCTTTAGGCAACGGCATTCAGTACTTC. Translation: CASSYGGPLGNGIQYF.

The gene calls are TRBV5-8 and TRBJ2-1; no clear D gene. From germline, CDR1 is SGHTS and CDR2 YDEGEE. Trimming cost V 6 bases and J 3 bases, with 16 bases left between them. This CDR3 comprises 15 residues. This chain's CDR3 is CASIPGPHGYNEQFF. The DNA for the CDR3 is TGTGCCAGCATCCCGGGCCCCCACGGCTACAATGAGCAGTTCTTC.

This clonotype has just a few counts. V is TRBV13 and J is TRBJ2-7; the D gene is possibly TRBD2 (5 bases). Deletions cut 6 bases from V and 4 bases from J, with 16 bases between. This CDR3 has 14 residues. Germline V CDR1 and CDR2: PRHDT, FYEKMQ (reference sequence). The DNA for the CDR3 is TGTGCCAGCAGTCGCGAGCGGAGAGGGTACGAGCAGTACGTC. This encodes CASSRERRGYEQYV.

This clonotype occurred a few times. The CDR3: CASSIGGAGGYTF. CDR3 nucleotides: TGTGCCAGTAGTATTGGAGGGGCTGGTGGCTACACCTTC. The V and J genes are TRBV19 and TRBJ1-2; D might be TRBD1 (5 bases). The length of the CDR3 is 13 residues. Trimming removed 3 bases at V and 7 bases at J, with 12 bases between. Germline lookup yields CDR1 LNHDA and CDR2 SQIVND (reference sequence).

The sample holds a few counts of this clonotype. V and J are TRBV19 and TRBJ2-1, with D maybe TRBD2 (6 bases). The germline V and J ends were trimmed by 6 bases and 8 bases, with 20 bases remaining between them. CDR1 is LNHDA, CDR2 SQIVND, per germline (reference sequence). The CDR3 spans 15 residues. CDR3 region: CASSMTSGALDEQFF. The CDR3, as DNA: TGTGCCAGTAGCATGACTAGTGGGGCTTTGGATGAGCAGTTCTTC.

The chain couples TRBV12-3 or TRBV12-4 to TRBJ2-1; 8 nucleotides agree with TRBD1. V lost 5 bases and J lost 4; bases outside the gene matches: 10. The length of the CDR3 is 16 residues. The CDR3, as DNA: TGTGCCAGCAGTGGCCCCGGACAGGGATCGTACAATGAGCAGTTCTTC. This sequence encodes CASSGPGQGSYNEQFF.

This clonotype was seen more than once but under ten times. The V gene is TRBV7-2, the J gene TRBJ2-1; D ambiguous. Trimming shortened V by 5 bases and J by 5 bases, and 16 bases separated the two germline ends. The CDR3 loop spans 15 amino acids. The germline gives CDR1 SGHTA, CDR2 FQGNSA. The CDR3 protein is CASSPGPSPHNEQFF. Here the CDR3 DNA reads TGTGCCAGCAGCCCAGGCCCTTCTCCGCACAATGAGCAGTTCTTC.

This clonotype was recorded a few times. The chain recombines TRBV28 with TRBJ2-7; 11 nucleotides agree with TRBD2. The germline CDR1 and CDR2 sequences are MDHEN and SYDVKM. CDR3 length: 16 residues. V dropped 4 bases and J dropped 6; count of bases not matched to a gene: 11. CDR3 protein: CASSSPLAGGPREQYF. The DNA for the CDR3 is TGTGCCAGCAGTTCCCCATTAGCGGGAGGGCCACGCGAGCAGTACTTC.

The chain uses TRBV12-3 or TRBV12-4 and TRBJ2-3; D is perhaps TRBD2 (7 bases). With 6 bases removed from V and 9 bases from J, the gap between germline ends came to 19 bases. The CDR3 is 14 residues long. CDR3 sequence reads: CASRPPGGGETQYF. Written as DNA, the CDR3 is TGTGCCAGCAGACCCCCCGGAGGGGGGGAAACGCAGTATTTT.

This clonotype was observed at least ten times. The rearrangement joins TRBV5-6 to TRBJ2-4; D gene uncertain. V lost 0 bases, J lost 3 bases, and 7 bases lay in between. The CDR3 is 14 residues long. Germline V CDR1 and CDR2: SGHDT, YYEEEE. The CDR3 spells CASSLAGVKNIQYF. CDR3 DNA: TGTGCCAGCAGCTTGGCCGGCGTCAAAAACATTCAGTACTTC. The full variable domain, rest sourced from reference TRBV5-6 and TRBJ2-4, is DAGVTQSPTHLIKTRGQQVTLRCSPKSGHDTVSWYQQALGQGPQFIFQYYEEEERQRGNFPDRFSGHQFPNYSSELNVNALLLGDSALYLCASSLAGVKNIQYFGAGTRLSVL.

This clonotype was picked up many times. V usage is TRBV12-3 or TRBV12-4 and J usage is TRBJ2-1, with D maybe TRBD1 (6 bases). There are 13 residues in the CDR3. V gave up 0 bases and J gave up 12 bases, with 12 bases separating them. The CDR3 DNA sequence: TGTGCCAGCAGTTTAGCGGGACATCCAATGCAGTTCTTC. Its protein is CASSLAGHPMQFF.

The chain couples TRBV15 to TRBJ2-1; 8 nucleotides agree with TRBD1. There are 17 residues in the CDR3. Trimming at V came to 1 base and at J to 8 bases, leaving 13 bases not matched to a gene. The germline V gene encodes CDR1 LNHNV and CDR2 YYDKDF (reference sequence). For the CDR3, the DNA is TGTGCCACCAGCAGAGTACCCGGACAGGGTATATGGGATGAGCAGTTCTTC. It codes for CATSRVPGQGIWDEQFF.

The sample holds a few counts of this clonotype. V and J are TRBV5-6 and TRBJ2-2; D unresolved. V dropped 0 bases and J dropped 6 bases, with 18 bases sitting between them. There are 17 residues in the CDR3. Germline CDR1 reads SGHDT; CDR2 reads YYEEEE. CDR3 bases: TGTGCCAGCAGCTTGGAAAATGGTGGGCGATTGGCCGGGGAGCTGTTTTTT. It specifies CASSLENGGRLAGELFF.